The T cell receptor beta chain under discussion was sequenced for a study of OX40 agonist ivuxolimab in advanced cancers. Here immunoSEQ multiplex PCR was the method, and the copy in TCRdb shows in-frame clones only, minus some. The sample lists around 62,000 clones; around 85% were seen once. Germline-derived CDR1 and CDR2 are SNHLY and FYNNEI. CDR3 length: 13 amino acids. Trimming took off 10 bases at V and 1 base at J, with 13 bases between the two ends. This clone was seen at least ten times. The chain combines TRBV2 with TRBJ1-1, with a tentative D call TRBD1 (6 bases). The source material was CD4+ or CD8+ T cells sorted from blood, sampled in a trial of the OX40 agonist ivuxolimab. This receptor was identified in an adult with an advanced solid tumor such as melanoma, head and neck, liver or kidney cancer. The chain's CDR3 is CATTQGSNTEAFF. Written as DNA, the CDR3 is TGTGCCACAACACAGGGATCGAACACTGAAGCTTTCTTT.